This record covers a single T cell receptor (beta chain). The V and J ends lost 5 bases and 7 bases, in that order; junction bases with no gene match: 8. The CDR3 spans 15 residues. Germline V gene lookup returns CDR1 SGHTA and CDR2 FQGNSA. The sample comes from a study of blood T cell repertoires in COVID-19. For the study at large: There were acute and convalescent COVID-19 samples, and they came from the United States, Italy and Spain.

Only in-frame clones appear in the TCRdb table, and some are missing; sequencing was by immunoSEQ multiplex PCR. The profile shows 70,000 to 90,000 clones, 80% to 90% of them singletons. The rearrangement joins TRBV7-2 to TRBJ2-3; 11 positions match TRBD2. The sequence was collected from an older woman with acute or convalescent COVID-19. Sequencing was done on a sample of peripheral blood. The CDR3 coding sequence is TGTGCCAGCAGCCCCGCTAGCGGGGGGACCAATACGCAGTATTTT. It is translated as CASSPASGGTNTQYF.